What follows are 5 T cell receptor beta chains derived from one specimen sequenced in a study of response to subunit inactivated influenza vaccine. TCRdb analysed the RT-PCR reads with MiXCR anew, one entry per CDR3 protein. Of 250,000 to 350,000 distinct CDR3 sequences in the sample, 22% were seen once. Sequenced material: PBMCs from blood, taken about 19 months after vaccination. The receptors shown here come from a man aged 50-75 years who received an inactivated influenza vaccine.

This clonotype was seen a handful of times. The chain is built from TRBV2 and TRBJ1-1, with 8 bases that match TRBD1. The germline CDR1 and CDR2 sequences are SNHLY and FYNNEI. This CDR3 region has 15 residues. Trimming removed 6 bases from V and 1 base from J; junction bases left unmatched: 7. For the CDR3, the DNA is TGTGCCAGCAGGATCCAGGGGGCCGGGAACACTGAAGCTTTCTTT. Protein sequence: CASRIQGAGNTEAFF.

J is TRBJ2-3 and V is TRBV2; TRBD2 aligns across 14 bases. There are 15 residues in the CDR3. Trimming cost V 8 bases and J 3 bases; bases outside gene matches: 4. CDR1 is SNHLY, CDR2 FYNNEI, per germline. The CDR3 sequence is CASGWTSGRTDTQYF. DNA of the CDR3: TGTGCCAGCGGATGGACTAGCGGGAGGACAGATACGCAGTATTTT.

The V call is TRBV12-3 or TRBV12-4, the J call TRBJ2-1, with 7 bases matching TRBD1. V was pared by 3 bases and J by 4 bases, with 3 bases of the junction left unmatched. The CDR3 loop spans 14 amino acids. The CDR3 sequence is CASSFGTVYNEQFF. The CDR3 nucleotides read TGTGCCAGCAGTTTCGGGACAGTGTACAATGAGCAGTTCTTC.

The V and J genes are TRBV20-1 and TRBJ2-3; a possible D gene is TRBD2 (5 bases). V lost 6 bases, J lost 2 bases, and 15 bases lay in between. CDR3 length equals 14 residues. Germline loops: CDR1 DFQATT, CDR2 SNEGSKA (reference sequence). The CDR3 nucleotides read TGCAGTGCCACATCGCAGCGGATCACAGATACGCAGTATTTT. Translation gives CSATSQRITDTQYF.

CDR3 residues: CASSTGDIAYEQYF. The CDR3 coding sequence is TGCGCCAGCAGCACAGGGGACATCGCCTACGAGCAGTACTTC. This sequence joins TRBV5-1 and TRBJ2-7, with 7 bases lining up with TRBD1. Germline CDR1 SGHRS, CDR2 YFSETQ. V gave up 4 bases and J gave up 2 bases; unmatched junction bases: 6. The CDR3 is made up of 14 amino acids. Combining the CDR3 with reference TRBV5-1 and TRBJ2-7 gives the whole variable domain KAGVTQTPRYLIKTRGQQVTLSCSPISGHRSVSWYQQTPGQGLQFLFEYFSETQRNKGNFPGRFSGRQFSNSRSEMNVSTLELGDSALYLCASSTGDIAYEQYFGPGTRLTVT.